Following are 32 T cell receptor beta chains from one sample sequenced in a study of blood T cell repertoires in COVID-19. Data came from immunoSEQ multiplex PCR; TCRdb stores just in-frame clones and leaves some out. The sample yields 250,000 or so clones, around 83% seen once. Sequenced sample: peripheral blood. The receptors shown here come from a man aged 25 to 45 who had recovered from COVID-19.

This clone appeared once. The rearrangement links TRBV6-6 to TRBJ2-7, with TRBD1 matching over 9 bases. The length of the CDR3 is 14 residues. The V gene's germline CDR1 is MNHNY and CDR2 SVGAGI (reference sequence). V lost 6 bases and J lost 7; bases outside the gene matches: 10. DNA for the CDR3: TGTGCCAGCAGATCAGCGACAGGGGGTCGGGAGCAGTACGTC. Its protein product is CASRSATGGREQYV.

V and J are TRBV28 and TRBJ2-7; D gene ambiguous. V was cut by 6 bases and J by 2 bases, with 8 bases left in between. CDR3 length: 12 amino acids. Germline CDR1 and CDR2: MDHEN and SYDVKM. This chain's CDR3 is CASSTNTYEQYV. The CDR3 coding sequence is TGTGCCAGCAGCACTAACACCTACGAGCAGTACGTC.

This clone was detected a few times. The rearrangement links TRBV29-1 to TRBJ2-7; possibly TRBD1 for D (6 bases). The ends were cut back, 3 bases at V and 7 bases at J, with 10 bases in the middle. From germline, CDR1 is SQVTM and CDR2 ANQGSEA. The CDR3 length is 11 residues. The CDR3 DNA sequence: TGCAGCGTTGACAGGGGTACAGAGCAGTACTTC. Protein product: CSVDRGTEQYF.

The V call is TRBV5-1, the J call TRBJ1-1; D is ambiguous. The CDR3 has 14 residues. V was clipped by 3 bases and J by 1 base, with 10 bases between them. Germline CDR1 and CDR2: SGHRS and YFSETQ. This chain's CDR3 is CASSSRPGNTEAFF. DNA for the CDR3: TGCGCCAGCAGCTCCCGACCAGGGAACACTGAAGCTTTCTTT.

The chain recombines TRBV18 with TRBJ1-4; 8 bases map to TRBD1. J lost 8 bases, V lost 2 bases, and 7 bases had no gene match. Germline CDR1 KGHSH, CDR2 LQKENI. The CDR3 loop spans 15 amino acids. The CDR3 reads CASSPNAGGWEKLFF. The CDR3 nucleotides are TGTGCCAGCTCACCAAATGCAGGGGGCTGGGAAAAACTGTTTTTT.

The genes are TRBV11-2 and TRBJ2-2; possibly TRBD1 for D (6 bases). Trimming stripped 9 bases from V and 4 bases from J, with 18 bases between. The CDR3 length is 15 residues. The V gene's germline CDR1 is SGHAT and CDR2 FQNNGV. CDR3 bases: TGTGCCAGTCCTCCGCCTAGCAGGGGCACCGGGGAGCTGTTTTTT. This sequence encodes CASPPPSRGTGELFF.

J is TRBJ2-7 and V is TRBV6-1; no clear D gene. CDR1 MNHNS and CDR2 SASEGT come from the germline V gene. CDR3 size: 13 residues. Between the trimmed V and J ends, which lost 3 bases and 3 bases, there was a span of 9 bases. CDR3 nucleotides: TGTGCCAGCAGTGAGATCACATACTACGAGCAGTACGTC. Residues: CASSEITYYEQYV.

This rearrangement joins TRBV18 to TRBJ1-5; D remains ambiguous. Trimming left V 1 base short and J 4 bases short, with 5 bases between. Germline V gene data show CDR1 as KGHSH and CDR2 as LQKENI. The CDR3 runs 13 residues. In DNA, the CDR3 is TGTGCCAGCTCACCACGAGGGAATCAGCCCCAGCATTTT. Protein: CASSPRGNQPQHF.

This chain joins TRBV5-4 and TRBJ2-1; TRBD2 agrees at 9 bases. The junction had 9 bases not matched to a gene; V was cut back by 0 bases and J by 8 bases. The germline V gene has CDR1 SGHNT and CDR2 YYREEE (reference sequence). The CDR3 is 16 residues long. In DNA form, the CDR3 reads TGTGCCAGCAGCTTGGCCGGGCGGGGGGGCCACCATGAGCAGTTCTTC. Residues: CASSLAGRGGHHEQFF.

This chain links TRBV6-2 or TRBV6-3 with TRBJ2-1; 11 bases match TRBD2. V shed 4 bases and J 12 bases; nucleotides not matched to a gene: 8. This CDR3 has 14 amino acids. Looked up from germline, CDR1 is MNHEY and CDR2 is SVGEGT. CDR3 sequence reads: CASSFPPGTSGQFF. In DNA, the CDR3 is TGTGCCAGCAGTTTCCCCCCCGGGACTAGCGGGCAGTTCTTC.

This clone has more than one count but fewer than ten. This rearrangement joins TRBV9 to TRBJ1-2; 10 bases align to TRBD1. The CDR3 is made up of 16 amino acids. Germline values: CDR1 SGDLS, CDR2 YYNGEE. Trimming at V came to 3 bases and at J to 5 bases, leaving 10 bases not matched to a gene. The CDR3 loop reads CASSDSRDRGWYGYTF. The CDR3 DNA sequence: TGTGCCAGCAGCGACTCCCGGGACAGGGGATGGTATGGCTACACCTTC.

The chain uses TRBV5-6 and TRBJ1-1; 9 bases align to TRBD1. The CDR3 covers 14 residues. Looked up from germline, CDR1 is SGHDT and CDR2 is YYEEEE. With 3 bases clipped from V and 1 base from J, the junction kept 1 base outside the gene matches. CDR3 DNA sequence: TGTGCCAGCAGCTGGGGACAGGGGAACACTGAAGCTTTCTTT. This gives the protein CASSWGQGNTEAFF.

The CDR3 spells CASSQAAGGQETQYF. CDR3 DNA: TGTGCCAGCAGCCAAGCAGCGGGGGGACAAGAGACCCAGTACTTC. The chain recombines TRBV4-2 with TRBJ2-5, with TRBD2 matching over 9 bases. There are 15 residues in the CDR3. Germline V lookup: CDR1 LGHNA, CDR2 YNFKEQ. V lost 1 base, J lost 2 bases, and 2 bases stayed unmatched.

On this clone: One junction end does not reproduce the germline sequence, and a read error may be involved. The genes are TRBV3-1 (or the pseudogene TRBV3-2) and TRBJ2-4; D is perhaps TRBD2 (6 bases). Germline values: CDR1 LGHDT, CDR2 YNNKEL (reference sequence). There are 13 residues in the CDR3. The CDR3 DNA is TGTGCCAGCAGCCAGGGGGGATACGGGAGCCCCCTCTTC. Translated: CASSQGGYGSPLF.

The CDR3 here is CASNNWGDRDFTQYF. CDR3 nucleotide sequence: TGTGCCAGCAATAACTGGGGGGACAGGGATTTTACGCAGTATTTT. J is TRBJ2-3 and V is TRBV3-1 (or the pseudogene TRBV3-2), with 9 bases fitting TRBD1. V shed 7 bases and J 8 bases; nucleotides not matched to a gene: 13. CDR3 length: 15 amino acids. Germline V lookup: CDR1 LGHDT, CDR2 YNNKEL (reference sequence).

This sequence joins TRBV19 and TRBJ2-7, with D perhaps matching TRBD1 (6 bases). The CDR3 runs to 13 residues. Germline loops: CDR1 LNHDA, CDR2 SQIVND (reference sequence). V was trimmed by 10 bases and J by 7 bases, leaving 20 bases between them. DNA of the CDR3: TGTGCCACCTCGGGACAAGGGATAGGAGAGCAGTACTTC. Its translation is CATSGQGIGEQYF.

This sequence joins TRBV12-5 and TRBJ2-1; TRBD2 is a possible D gene (5 bases). Germline values: CDR1 LGHNT, CDR2 FRNRAP. The length of the CDR3 is 13 residues. Trimming left V 2 bases short and J 9 bases short, with 11 bases between. The CDR3 loop is CASGLSGSVEQFF. In nucleotides, the CDR3 is TGTGCTAGTGGTTTGAGTGGGAGCGTTGAGCAGTTCTTC. Full variable domain (rest looked up from reference TRBV12-5 and TRBJ2-1): DARVTQTPRHKVTEMGQEVTMRCQPILGHNTVFWYRQTMMQGLELLAYFRNRAPLDDSGMPKDRFSAEMPDATLATLKIQPSEPRDSAVYFCASGLSGSVEQFFGPGTRLTVL.

This chain uses TRBV19 with TRBJ1-1; D not certain. Germline V gene sequence: CDR1 LNHDA, CDR2 SQIVND (reference sequence). The CDR3 loop spans 16 amino acids. V was pared by 4 bases and J by 2 bases, with 17 bases between. In DNA, the CDR3 is TGTGCCAGTAGTAGGCTTACGGGTTCAGCAAACACTGAAGCTTTCTTT. This translates into CASSRLTGSANTEAFF.

The chain combines TRBV18 with TRBJ2-3; TRBD2 is a possible D gene (7 bases). The CDR3 is 16 residues long. CDR1 is KGHSH and CDR2 is LQKENI in the germline V gene. V shed 6 bases and J shed 2 bases, with 18 bases lying between them. The CDR3 loop is CASSPLGGGPTDTQYF. CDR3 coding DNA: TGTGCCAGCTCTCCCTTAGGCGGGGGCCCCACAGATACGCAGTATTTT.

The genes are TRBV18 and TRBJ2-1, with 10 bases fitting TRBD2. Germline assignment: CDR1 KGHSH and CDR2 LQKENI. V lost 5 bases to trimming and J lost 8 bases; unmatched junction nucleotides: 9. This CDR3 has 15 amino acids. The CDR3 sequence is CASSMKRGGQYEQFF. In DNA form, the CDR3 reads TGTGCCAGCTCAATGAAGCGGGGGGGCCAATATGAGCAGTTCTTC.

The rearrangement joins TRBV10-3 to TRBJ2-1; 7 nucleotides match TRBD2. Germline V CDR1 and CDR2: ENHRY, SYGVKD. The CDR3 has 13 residues. Trimming took 7 bases from V and 9 from J; bases not matched to a gene: 9. Here the CDR3 DNA reads TGTGCCATCAAGCGGGGAGGGCAGAGTGAGCAGTTCTTC. Its protein product is CAIKRGGQSEQFF.

The gene calls are TRBV4-1 and TRBJ1-3; D possibly corresponds to TRBD1 (6 bases). V lost 1 base and J lost 1, with 17 bases in between. The CDR3 length is 18 residues. Germline V CDR1 and CDR2: MGHRA, YSYEKL. The CDR3 protein is CASSQVVQIRGSGNTIYF. In DNA, the CDR3 is TGCGCCAGCAGCCAAGTGGTCCAAATCAGGGGATCTGGAAACACCATATATTTT.

The genes are TRBV18 and TRBJ2-7; 10 bases are shared with TRBD1. This CDR3 comprises 14 residues. The V segment lost 3 bases and the J segment 9 bases; nucleotides outside the gene matches: 8. Germline CDR1 reads KGHSH; CDR2 reads LQKENI. CDR3 coding DNA: TGTGCCAGCTCACCGGGACAGGGGCGTCGGGGGCAGTACTTC. Translating it yields CASSPGQGRRGQYF.

V is TRBV27 and J is TRBJ1-2, with 9 bases matching TRBD1. The V and J ends lost 10 bases and 7 bases, in that order; junction bases with no gene match: 7. Germline V lookup: CDR1 MNHEY, CDR2 SMNVEV (reference sequence). This CDR3 is built from 12 residues. The CDR3 region has the DNA TGTGCCACCCCGGGACAGGGCTGTGGCTACACCTTC. Protein product: CATPGQGCGYTF.

The chain recombines TRBV12-2 with TRBJ1-1. TRBV12-2 has pseudogene status. CDR3 length: 16 amino acids. The CDR3 spells CASRLYEGLVNTEAFF. CDR3 sequence (DNA): TGTGCAAGTCGCTTATACGAGGGATTGGTGAACACTGAAGCTTTCTTT.

The rearrangement uses TRBV18 and TRBJ1-5; a possible D gene is TRBD1 (6 bases). The CDR3 loop spans 15 amino acids. V was shortened by 6 bases and J by 2 bases, with 14 bases between the two germline ends. Germline V gene lookup returns CDR1 KGHSH and CDR2 LQKENI. The CDR3 here is CASSPRPGGNQPQHF. In nucleotides, the CDR3 is TGTGCCAGCTCCCCGCGTCCAGGGGGCAATCAGCCCCAGCATTTT. Using reference TRBV18 and TRBJ1-5 for the parts outside the CDR3, the full variable domain is NAGVMQNPRHLVRRRGQEARLRCSPMKGHSHVYWYRQLPEEGLKFMVYLQKENIIDESGMPKERFSAEFPKEGPSILRIQQVVRGDSAAYFCASSPRPGGNQPQHFGDGTRLSIL.

The chain links TRBV12-5 to TRBJ2-7; perhaps TRBD2 as D (6 bases). Trimming removed 0 bases from V and 4 bases from J, with 28 bases in between. CDR3 length: 20 residues. In germline, CDR1 is LGHNT, CDR2 FRNRAP. CDR3 sequence reads: CASGLVRSGGSPGSLYEQYV. The CDR3 DNA sequence: TGTGCTAGTGGTTTGGTACGGTCTGGGGGGTCCCCGGGCTCTTTGTACGAGCAGTACGTC.

A few counts support this clone. The V call is TRBV12-3 or TRBV12-4, the J call TRBJ1-1; 7 bases line up with TRBD1. Trimming took 4 bases from V and 10 from J; bases not matched to a gene: 6. The CDR3 is 12 amino acids. The CDR3 DNA sequence: TGTGCCAGCAGTTCAGAACAGGGGTTAGCTTTCTTT. Translating gives CASSSEQGLAFF.

This chain uses TRBV27 with TRBJ1-5; D is uncertain. Germline values: CDR1 MNHEY, CDR2 SMNVEV (reference sequence). The ends were cut back, 3 bases at V and 4 bases at J, with 7 bases in the middle. This CDR3 comprises 13 residues. The CDR3 loop reads CASSFGENQPQHF. Written as DNA, the CDR3 is TGTGCCAGCAGTTTTGGAGAGAATCAGCCCCAGCATTTT.

The chain links TRBV19 to TRBJ2-7; 7 bases are shared with TRBD2. CDR3 size: 16 residues. Germline V gene lookup returns CDR1 LNHDA and CDR2 SQIVND (reference sequence). Unmatched junction bases numbered 11, after V lost 4 bases and J lost 2 bases. The CDR3 sequence is CASSTPGRANTYEQYF. The CDR3 DNA sequence: TGTGCCAGTAGTACCCCGGGGAGGGCGAATACCTACGAGCAGTACTTC.

This chain uses TRBV6-1 with TRBJ1-2, with D hard to call. This CDR3 contains 11 residues. Trimming took 2 bases from V and 9 from J, leaving 7 bases between them. Germline V gene data show CDR1 as MNHNS and CDR2 as SASEGT. The CDR3 sequence: CASSEWTSYTF. In DNA form, the CDR3 reads TGTGCCAGCAGTGAATGGACTAGCTACACCTTC.

CDR3 in amino acids: CSALRSQTQYF. The CDR3 region has the DNA TGCAGTGCCCTGAGGTCCCAGACCCAGTACTTC. The genes are TRBV20-1 and TRBJ2-5; no clear D gene. CDR1 is DFQATT and CDR2 is SNEGSKA in the germline V gene (reference sequence). The ends were cut back, 6 bases at V and 6 bases at J, with 11 bases in the middle. This CDR3 region has 11 residues.